Described below is a single T cell receptor (beta chain) sequence and its context. Its antigen remains unknown. The data derive from a study of OX40 agonist ivuxolimab in advanced cancers. Study-level findings and limits: The specificity for antigen of the expanded peripheral T cells was not determined. Average numbers of expanded clones were greater in CD8+ T cells than in CD4+. Nonresponders included some who also had low normalized T-cell clonal expansion.

The protocol was immunoSEQ multiplex PCR, while the TCRdb copy is restricted to in-frame clones and leaves out a portion. The sample contains around 88,000 clones, 92% of which appear only once. The ends lost 5 bases at V and 1 base at J; junction bases unmatched: 3. This CDR3 comprises 14 residues. Germline lookup yields CDR1 MNHNS and CDR2 SASEGT. Sequences were derived from CD4+ or CD8+ T cells sorted from blood, sampled in a trial of the OX40 agonist ivuxolimab. This chain uses TRBV6-1 with TRBJ1-1, with 8 bases aligning to TRBD1. The TCR sequence derives from an adult with an advanced solid tumor such as melanoma, head and neck, liver or kidney cancer. This CDR3 is CASSPGTGNTEAFF. DNA for the CDR3: TGTGCCAGCAGTCCCGGGACAGGGAACACTGAAGCTTTCTTT.